This T cell receptor (beta chain) comes out of a study of tumor-infiltrating lymphocytes in primary liver carcinoma. Looking at the study overall: The cohort included men and women aged 30 to 69 years. Notes on the study in general: All five tumor regions shared only about 8-25% of top clones.

Co-extraction of RNA and DNA was performed on roughly 20-34 mg of unsorted bulk tissue. All patients had surgically resected primary liver carcinoma. A primer in the constant region served to generate TCR beta cDNA from about 480 ng of total RNA. Libraries of TCR beta came from three nested multiplex PCR rounds with slightly modified ARM-PCR. The opening two PCR rounds, 10 cycles each, paired TRBV1-TRBV30 forward primers with a C-beta reverse primer. From the multiplex PCR reads, TCRdb called clonotypes with MiXCR, one entry per CDR3 protein. The sample includes about 48,000 distinct CDR3 sequences, around three quarters of them seen just once. A note on this clonotype: The antigen is undetermined. An end of the junction differs from the germline gene, which may be a read error.

The CDR3 spans 13 residues. Germline CDR1 and CDR2: SQVTM and ANQGSEA. The chain is built from TRBV29-1 and TRBJ2-7; the D gene could be TRBD1 or TRBD2 (5 bases each). This TCR came from a man aged 35 to 55 with primary liver carcinoma and hepatitis B virus infection. Sequenced sample: liver tumor tissue from sampling region 3. The subset here: tumor region T3, left-lateral pole. CDR3 sequence: CSAEGSLANEQYF. CDR3 DNA sequence: TGTAGCGCTGAGGGGTCGTTAGCAAACGAGCAGTACTTC.